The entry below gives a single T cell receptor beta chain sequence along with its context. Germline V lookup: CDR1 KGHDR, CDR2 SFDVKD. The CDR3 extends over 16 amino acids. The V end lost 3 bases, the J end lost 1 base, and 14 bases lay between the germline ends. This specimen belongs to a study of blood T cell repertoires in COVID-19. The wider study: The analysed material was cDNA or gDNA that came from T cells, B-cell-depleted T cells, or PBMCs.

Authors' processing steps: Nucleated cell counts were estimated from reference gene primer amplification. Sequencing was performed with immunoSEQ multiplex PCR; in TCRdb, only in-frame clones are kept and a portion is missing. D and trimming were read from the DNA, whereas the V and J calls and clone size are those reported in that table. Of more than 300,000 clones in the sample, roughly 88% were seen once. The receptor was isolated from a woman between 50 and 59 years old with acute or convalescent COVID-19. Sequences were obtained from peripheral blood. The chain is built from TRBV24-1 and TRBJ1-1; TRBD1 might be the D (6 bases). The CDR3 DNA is TGTGCCACCAGTGATAGCTTAGGGGGGGCGAACACTGAAGCTTTCTTT. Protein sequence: CATSDSLGGANTEAFF.